This T cell receptor (beta chain) originates from a study of blood T cell repertoires in COVID-19. Produced via immunoSEQ multiplex PCR; TCRdb's table is partial and in-frame only. This sample has about 180,000 clones, with 70% to 90% found just once. Sequencing was carried out using peripheral blood. This TCR derives from a man aged 50-59 years with active or convalescent COVID-19.

CDR3 bases: TGTGCCAGCACTGGAGCTGAAGAGACCCAGTACTTC. Protein: CASTGAEETQYF. This rearrangement joins TRBV3-1 (or the pseudogene TRBV3-2) to TRBJ2-5; D unresolved. The germline gives CDR1 LGHDT, CDR2 YNNKEL (reference sequence). Trimming took off 7 bases at V and 3 bases at J, with 9 bases between the two ends. The CDR3 sequence is 12 residues long.